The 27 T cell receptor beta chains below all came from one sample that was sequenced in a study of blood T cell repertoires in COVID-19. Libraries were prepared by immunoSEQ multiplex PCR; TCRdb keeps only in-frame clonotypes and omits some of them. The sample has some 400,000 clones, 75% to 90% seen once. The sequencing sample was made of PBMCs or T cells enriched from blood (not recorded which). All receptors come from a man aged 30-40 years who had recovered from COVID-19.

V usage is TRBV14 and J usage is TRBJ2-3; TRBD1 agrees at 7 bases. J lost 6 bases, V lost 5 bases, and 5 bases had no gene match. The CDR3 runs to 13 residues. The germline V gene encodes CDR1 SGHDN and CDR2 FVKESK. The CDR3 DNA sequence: TGTGCCAGCAGCTTACAGACAGGGGATACGCAGTATTTT. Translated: CASSLQTGDTQYF.

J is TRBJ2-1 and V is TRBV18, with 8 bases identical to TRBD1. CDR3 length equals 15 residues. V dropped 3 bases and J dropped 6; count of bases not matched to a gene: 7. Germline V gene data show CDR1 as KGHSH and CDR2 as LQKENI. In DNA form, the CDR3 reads TGTGCCAGCTCACCTATTCCAGGGGGCGGCAATGAGCAGTTCTTC. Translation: CASSPIPGGGNEQFF.

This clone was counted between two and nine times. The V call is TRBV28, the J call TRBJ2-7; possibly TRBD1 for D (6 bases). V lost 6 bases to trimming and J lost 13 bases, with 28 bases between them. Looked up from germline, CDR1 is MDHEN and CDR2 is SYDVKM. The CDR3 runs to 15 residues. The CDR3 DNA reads TGTGCCAGCAGGGACTCCTCTGGGTATCCGGGACATCTTTACTTC. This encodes CASRDSSGYPGHLYF.

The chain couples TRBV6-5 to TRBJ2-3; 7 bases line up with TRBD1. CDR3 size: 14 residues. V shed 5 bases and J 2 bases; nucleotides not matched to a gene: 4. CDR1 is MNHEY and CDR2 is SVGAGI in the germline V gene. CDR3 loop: CASSPGTDTDTQYF. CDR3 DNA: TGTGCCAGCAGTCCCGGGACAGACACAGATACGCAGTATTTT.

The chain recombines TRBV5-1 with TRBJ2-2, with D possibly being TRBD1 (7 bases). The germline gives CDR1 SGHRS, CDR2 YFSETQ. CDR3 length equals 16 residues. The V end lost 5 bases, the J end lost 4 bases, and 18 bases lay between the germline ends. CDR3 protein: CASRPTPGGFTGELFF. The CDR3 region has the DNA TGCGCCAGCAGGCCAACCCCAGGGGGGTTCACCGGGGAGCTGTTTTTT.

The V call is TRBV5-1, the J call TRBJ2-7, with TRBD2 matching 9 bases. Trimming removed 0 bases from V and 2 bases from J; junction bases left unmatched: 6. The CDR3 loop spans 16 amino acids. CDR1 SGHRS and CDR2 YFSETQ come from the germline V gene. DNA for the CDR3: TGCGCCAGCAGCTTGGGTTATAGCGGGGGAACCTACGAGCAGTACTTC. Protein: CASSLGYSGGTYEQYF.

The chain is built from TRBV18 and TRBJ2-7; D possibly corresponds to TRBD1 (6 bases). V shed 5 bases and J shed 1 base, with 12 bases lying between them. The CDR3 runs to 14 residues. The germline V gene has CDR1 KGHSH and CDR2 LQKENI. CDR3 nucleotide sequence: TGTGCCAGCTCAAGACAGGACGGTTCCTACGAGCAGTACTTC. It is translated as CASSRQDGSYEQYF.

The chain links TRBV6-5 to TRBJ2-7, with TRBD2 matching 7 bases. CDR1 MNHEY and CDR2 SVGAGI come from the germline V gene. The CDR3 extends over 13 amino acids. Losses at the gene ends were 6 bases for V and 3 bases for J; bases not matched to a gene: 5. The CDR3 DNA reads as TGTGCCAGCAGACGGGAGGAACTCTACGAGCAGTACTTC. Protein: CASRREELYEQYF.

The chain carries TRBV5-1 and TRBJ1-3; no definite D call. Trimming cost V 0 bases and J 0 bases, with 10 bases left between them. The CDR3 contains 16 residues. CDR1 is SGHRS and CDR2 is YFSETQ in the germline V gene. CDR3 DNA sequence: TGCGCCAGCAGCTTGGTAAAAGCCACCTCTGGAAACACCATATATTTT. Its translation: CASSLVKATSGNTIYF.

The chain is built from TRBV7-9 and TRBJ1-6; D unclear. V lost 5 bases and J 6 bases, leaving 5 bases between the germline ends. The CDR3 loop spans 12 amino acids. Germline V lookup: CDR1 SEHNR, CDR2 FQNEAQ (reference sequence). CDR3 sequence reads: CASSLPNSPLHF. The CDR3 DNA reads TGTGCCAGCAGCCTTCCTAATTCACCCCTCCACTTT.

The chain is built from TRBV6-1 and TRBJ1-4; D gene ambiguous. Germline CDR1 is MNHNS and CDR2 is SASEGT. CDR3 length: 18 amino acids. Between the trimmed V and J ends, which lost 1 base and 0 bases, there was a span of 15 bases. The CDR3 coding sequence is TGTGCCAGCAGTGAAGTCTTTCGGTCGGGGACAACTAATGAAAAACTGTTTTTT. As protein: CASSEVFRSGTTNEKLFF.

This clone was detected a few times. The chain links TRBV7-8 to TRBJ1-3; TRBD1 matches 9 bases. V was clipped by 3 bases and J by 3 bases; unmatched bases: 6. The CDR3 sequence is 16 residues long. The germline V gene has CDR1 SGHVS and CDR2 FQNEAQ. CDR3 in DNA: TGTGCCAGCAGCTTGGGGACAGGGTCCGTTGGAAACACCATATATTTT. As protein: CASSLGTGSVGNTIYF. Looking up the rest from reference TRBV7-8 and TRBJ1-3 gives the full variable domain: GAGVSQSPRYKVAKRGQDVALRCDPISGHVSLFWYQQALGQGPEFLTYFQNEAQLDKSGLPSDRFFAERPEGSVSTLKIQRTQQEDSAVYLCASSLGTGSVGNTIYFGEGSWLTVV.

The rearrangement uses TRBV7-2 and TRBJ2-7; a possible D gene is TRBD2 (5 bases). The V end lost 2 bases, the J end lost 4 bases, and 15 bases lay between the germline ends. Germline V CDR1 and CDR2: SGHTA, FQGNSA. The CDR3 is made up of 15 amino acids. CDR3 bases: TGTGCCAGCAGCTTAAGGGCAACGGGAAGGTACGAGCAGTACTTC. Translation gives CASSLRATGRYEQYF. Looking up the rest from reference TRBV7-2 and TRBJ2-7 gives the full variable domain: GAGVSQSPSNKVTEKGKDVELRCDPISGHTALYWYRQSLGQGLEFLIYFQGNSAPDKSGLPSDRFSAERTGGSVSTLTIQRTQQEDSAVYLCASSLRATGRYEQYFGPGTRLTVT.

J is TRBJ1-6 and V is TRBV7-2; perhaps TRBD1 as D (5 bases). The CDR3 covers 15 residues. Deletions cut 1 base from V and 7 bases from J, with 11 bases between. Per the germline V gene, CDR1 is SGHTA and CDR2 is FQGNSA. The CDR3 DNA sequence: TGTGCCAGCAGCTTAGGATCAGGGATCAATTCACCCCTCCACTTT. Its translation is CASSLGSGINSPLHF.

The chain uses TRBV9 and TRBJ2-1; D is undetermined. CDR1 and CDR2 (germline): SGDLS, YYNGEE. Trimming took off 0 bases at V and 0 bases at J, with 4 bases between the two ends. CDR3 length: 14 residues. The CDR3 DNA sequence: TGTGCCAGCAGCGTAGGGAGCTCCTACAATGAGCAGTTCTTC. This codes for CASSVGSSYNEQFF.

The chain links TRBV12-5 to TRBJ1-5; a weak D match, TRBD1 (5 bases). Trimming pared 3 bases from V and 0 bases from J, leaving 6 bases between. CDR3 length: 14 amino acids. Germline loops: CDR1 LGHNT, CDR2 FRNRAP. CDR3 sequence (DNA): TGTGCTAGTGGTTTCACAGGTAGCAATCAGCCCCAGCATTTT. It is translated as CASGFTGSNQPQHF.

This CDR3 reads CASSEAAVPDEQFF. The CDR3 DNA sequence: TGTGCCAGCAGTGAAGCGGCAGTCCCCGATGAGCAGTTCTTC. The chain has TRBV2 and TRBJ2-1; D not resolved. V gave up 0 bases and J gave up 8 bases, with 11 bases separating them. Per the germline V gene, CDR1 is SNHLY and CDR2 is FYNNEI. CDR3 length equals 14 residues.

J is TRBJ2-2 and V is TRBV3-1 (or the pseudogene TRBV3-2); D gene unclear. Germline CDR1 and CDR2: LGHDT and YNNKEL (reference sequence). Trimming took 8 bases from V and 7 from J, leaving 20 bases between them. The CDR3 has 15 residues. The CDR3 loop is CASALKPLAYGELFF. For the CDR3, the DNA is TGTGCCAGCGCCCTAAAGCCTCTCGCCTACGGGGAGCTGTTTTTT.

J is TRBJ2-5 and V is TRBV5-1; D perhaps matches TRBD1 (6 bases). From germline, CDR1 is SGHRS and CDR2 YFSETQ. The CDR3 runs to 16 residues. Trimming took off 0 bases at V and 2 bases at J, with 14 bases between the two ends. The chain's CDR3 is CASSLGLFGQQETQYF. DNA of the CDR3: TGCGCCAGCAGCTTGGGTTTATTTGGACAGCAAGAGACCCAGTACTTC. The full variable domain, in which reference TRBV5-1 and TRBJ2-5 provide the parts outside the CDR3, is KAGVTQTPRYLIKTRGQQVTLSCSPISGHRSVSWYQQTPGQGLQFLFEYFSETQRNKGNFPGRFSGRQFSNSRSEMNVSTLELGDSALYLCASSLGLFGQQETQYFGPGTRLLVL.

The CDR3 DNA is TGTGCCAGCAGGCAACCTGGGCATGAAAAACTGTTTTTT. This sequence encodes CASRQPGHEKLFF. The chain combines TRBV11-2 with TRBJ1-4; D remains ambiguous. The V end lost 6 bases, the J end lost 6 bases, and 11 bases lay between the germline ends. Germline values: CDR1 SGHAT, CDR2 FQNNGV. The CDR3 sequence is 13 residues long.

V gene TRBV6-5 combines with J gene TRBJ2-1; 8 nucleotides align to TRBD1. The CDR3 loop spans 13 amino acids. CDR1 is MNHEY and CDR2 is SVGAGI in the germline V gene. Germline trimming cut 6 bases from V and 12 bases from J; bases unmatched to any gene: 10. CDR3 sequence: CASSLHYDRGQFF. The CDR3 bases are TGTGCCAGCAGCCTACACTACGACAGGGGGCAGTTCTTC.

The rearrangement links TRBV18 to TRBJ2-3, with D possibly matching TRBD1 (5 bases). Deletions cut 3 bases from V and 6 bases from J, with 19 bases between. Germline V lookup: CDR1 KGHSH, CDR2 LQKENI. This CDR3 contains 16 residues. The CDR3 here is CASSPQGSPVGDTQYF. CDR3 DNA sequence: TGTGCCAGCTCACCCCAGGGCTCACCTGTTGGGGATACGCAGTATTTT.

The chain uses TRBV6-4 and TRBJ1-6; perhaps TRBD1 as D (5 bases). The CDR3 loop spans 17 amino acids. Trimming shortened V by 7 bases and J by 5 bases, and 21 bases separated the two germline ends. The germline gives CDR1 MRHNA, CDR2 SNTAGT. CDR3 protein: CASTLGFLDSDNSPLHF. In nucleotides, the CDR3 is TGTGCCAGCACTTTGGGGTTTTTAGACAGTGATAATTCACCCCTCCACTTT.

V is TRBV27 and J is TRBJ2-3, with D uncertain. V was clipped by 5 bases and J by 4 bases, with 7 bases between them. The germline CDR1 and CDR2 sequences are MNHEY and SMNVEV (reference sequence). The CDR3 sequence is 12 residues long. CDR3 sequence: CASSQRADTQYF. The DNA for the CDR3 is TGTGCCAGCAGTCAGCGAGCAGATACGCAGTATTTT.

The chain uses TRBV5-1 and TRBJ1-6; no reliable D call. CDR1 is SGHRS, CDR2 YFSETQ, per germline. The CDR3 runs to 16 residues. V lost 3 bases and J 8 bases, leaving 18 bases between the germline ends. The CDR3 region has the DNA TGCGCCAGCAGCTGGAGCGGGGTATCGGCGGATTCACCCCTCCACTTT. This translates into CASSWSGVSADSPLHF.

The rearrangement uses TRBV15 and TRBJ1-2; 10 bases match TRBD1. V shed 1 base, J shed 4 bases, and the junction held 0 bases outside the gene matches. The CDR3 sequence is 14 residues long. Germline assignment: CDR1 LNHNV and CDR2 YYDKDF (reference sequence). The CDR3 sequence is CATSRGTGGYGYTF. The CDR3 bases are TGTGCCACCAGCAGAGGGACAGGGGGCTATGGCTACACCTTC.

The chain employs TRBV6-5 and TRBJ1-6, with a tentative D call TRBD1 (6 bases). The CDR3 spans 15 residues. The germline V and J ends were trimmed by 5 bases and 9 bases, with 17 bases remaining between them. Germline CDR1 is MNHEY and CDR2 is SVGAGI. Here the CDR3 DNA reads TGTGCCAGCAGTCTCTTACAGGGCGGGGGTTCACCCCTCCACTTT. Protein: CASSLLQGGGSPLHF.